The rows below give T cell receptor beta chains drawn from one sample of a study of cytomegalovirus exposure and HLA in healthy donors. Sequencing was performed with immunoSEQ multiplex PCR; in TCRdb, only in-frame clones are kept and a portion is missing. The table lists approximately 170,000 clones, about four fifths of them singletons. Sequencing input: PBMCs. The receptor source for this set is a male donor in good health and CMV-seronegative. The CDR3 runs from the conserved cysteine through the conserved F or W. A row's size may be missing; if present it is once, few, many or a size class.

CASSQEEPGVFGLNTEAFF,TRBJ1-1,-,TRBV14
CAWSTVRVRSYNEQFF,TRBJ2-1,-,TRBV30
CASSVVGGTGYTF,TRBJ1-2,-,TRBV9
CASRRGGWGGQQSGELFF,TRBJ2-2,-,TRBV5-4
CASSSSSGYKETQYF,TRBJ2-5,-,TRBV5-1
CASSLSGQGGYEQYF,TRBJ2-7,-,TRBV7-3
CASSLATGTTFEAFF,TRBJ1-1,few,TRBV7-2
CASSGQGATNEKLFF,TRBJ1-4,few,TRBV5-6
CASSWGFYGYTF,TRBJ1-2,-,TRBV28
CASSLTGRAGELFF,TRBJ2-2,-,TRBV7-3
CAISESRWDRGNTIYF,TRBJ1-3,-,TRBV10-3
CSVSPGSSGNTIYF,TRBJ1-3,-,TRBV29-1
CASAGSTDTQYF,TRBJ2-3,-,TRBV6-5
CASSLGGRGTPGELFF,TRBJ2-2,-,TRBV27
CAISESNTLTGRKGEQYF,TRBJ2-7,-,TRBV10-3
CASSPRRDRGYQETQYF,TRBJ2-5,-,TRBV5-5
CASSRLGGVNQPQHF,TRBJ1-5,-,TRBV11-2
CASSEGPGQRPTGELFF,TRBJ2-2,-,TRBV6-1
CASSVRAESSTDTQYF,TRBJ2-3,-,TRBV9
CASSGEGGLAPEAFF,TRBJ1-1,-,TRBV5-1
CAWDRGLREKLFF,TRBJ1-4,-,TRBV30
CASSFRDSGETQYF,TRBJ2-5,once,TRBV7-2
CASSSTTSGTYEQYF,TRBJ2-7,-,TRBV7-9
CASSLAALAGGWGTQYF,TRBJ2-3,-,TRBV5-4
CASSFYSGMNTEAFF,TRBJ1-1,-,TRBV7-2
CASSLSQYGLNTGELFF,TRBJ2-2,once,TRBV7-9
CASIIGGRAGDNSPLHF,TRBJ1-6,-,TRBV28
CASSVRQGSSPLHF,TRBJ1-6,-,TRBV9
CASSQGRRLADEQYF,TRBJ2-7,-,TRBV4-3
CASSQDGTGGAYSNQPQHF,TRBJ1-5,-,TRBV4-1
CASSLGGGRGTEAFF,TRBJ1-1,-,TRBV7-6
CASSLIGGQGAAFF,TRBJ1-1,few,TRBV5-4
CASSRGQTSYEQYF,TRBJ2-7,-,TRBV4-1
CASRKSRLAGPYGDEQFF,TRBJ2-1,-,TRBV10-1
CSVAGTGKESYNEQFF,TRBJ2-1,-,TRBV29-1
CASSPTRGTGELFF,TRBJ2-2,-,TRBV18
CASSQSGGNYEQYF,TRBJ2-7,-,TRBV16
CASSLGQMNTEAFF,TRBJ1-1,-,TRBV28
CATSRDRGGPLTEAFF,TRBJ1-1,once,TRBV15
CASSLTGRRETQYF,TRBJ2-5,-,TRBV28
CASRVGTGNTEAFF,TRBJ1-1,-,TRBV5-1
CASSSIYRDRGGYGYTF,TRBJ1-2,-,TRBV7-9
CASSQLAGGTGELFF,TRBJ2-2,-,TRBV7-6
CASHRDTEAFF,TRBJ1-1,-,TRBV6-5
CASSIASGSQETQYF,TRBJ2-5,-,TRBV19
CASSVSAGGLYEQYF,TRBJ2-7,once,TRBV9
CASSLGAGKSEQFF,TRBJ2-1,-,TRBV5-6
CASSLFGDSATYEQYF,TRBJ2-7,-,TRBV5-6
CASSEKNLDRGGEQYF,TRBJ2-7,-,TRBV10-1